This T cell receptor beta chain was retrieved from a study of shared clonotypes between healthy human individuals. V shed 6 bases, J shed 5 bases, and the junction held 13 bases outside the gene matches. The CDR3 has 18 amino acids. Looked up from germline, CDR1 is LNHDA and CDR2 is SQIVND (reference sequence). Method: immunoSEQ multiplex PCR; TCRdb's copy keeps in-frame clones and lacks some. The table has roughly 1,600,000 clones, roughly 98.5% seen once. This TCR was sampled from a man younger than 45 in good health. Material for sequencing was naive CD4+ T cells sorted from blood. Stated subset: CD45RA+ positively selected. The genes are TRBV19 and TRBJ2-1; 13 nucleotides match TRBD2. CDR3 region: CASRFLGLAGAEDNEQFF. The CDR3 DNA sequence: TGTGCCAGTAGATTCCTCGGACTAGCGGGAGCAGAAGACAATGAGCAGTTCTTC. Full variable domain (rest looked up from reference TRBV19 and TRBJ2-1): DGGITQSPKYLFRKEGQNVTLSCEQNLNHDAMYWYRQDPGQGLRLIYYSQIVNDFQKGDIAEGYSVSREKKESFPLTVTSAQKNPTAFYLCASRFLGLAGAEDNEQFFGPGTRLTVL.